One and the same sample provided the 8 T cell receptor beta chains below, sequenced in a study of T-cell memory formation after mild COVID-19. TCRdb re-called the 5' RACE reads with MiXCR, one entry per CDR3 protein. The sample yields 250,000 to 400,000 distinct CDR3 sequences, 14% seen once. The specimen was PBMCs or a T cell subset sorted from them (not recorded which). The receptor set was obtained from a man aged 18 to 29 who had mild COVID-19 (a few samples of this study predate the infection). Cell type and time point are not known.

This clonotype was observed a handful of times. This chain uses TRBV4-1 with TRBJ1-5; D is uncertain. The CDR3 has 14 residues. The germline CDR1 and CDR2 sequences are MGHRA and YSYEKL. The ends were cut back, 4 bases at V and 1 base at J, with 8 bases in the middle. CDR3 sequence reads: CASSRLGSNQPQHF. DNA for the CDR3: TGCGCCAGCAGCCGTCTGGGGAGCAATCAGCCCCAGCATTTT.

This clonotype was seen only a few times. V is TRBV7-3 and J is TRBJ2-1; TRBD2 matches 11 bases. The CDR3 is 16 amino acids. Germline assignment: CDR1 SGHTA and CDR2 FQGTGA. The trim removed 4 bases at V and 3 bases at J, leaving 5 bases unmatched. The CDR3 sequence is CASSSLAGGDYNEQFF. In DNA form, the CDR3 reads TGTGCCAGCAGCTCTTTAGCGGGGGGGGACTACAATGAGCAGTTCTTC.

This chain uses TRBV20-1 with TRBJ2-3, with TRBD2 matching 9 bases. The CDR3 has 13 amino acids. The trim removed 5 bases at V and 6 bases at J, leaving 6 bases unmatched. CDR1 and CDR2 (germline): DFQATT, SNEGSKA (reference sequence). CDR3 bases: TGCAGTGCTCCCCCTAGCGGGGCGGATACGCAGTATTTT. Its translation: CSAPPSGADTQYF.

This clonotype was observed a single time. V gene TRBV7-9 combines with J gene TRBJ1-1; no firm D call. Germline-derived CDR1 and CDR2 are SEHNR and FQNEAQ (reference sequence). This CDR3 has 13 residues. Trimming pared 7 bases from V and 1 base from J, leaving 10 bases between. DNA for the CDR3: TGTGCCAGCACCCTCGCAGCGAACACTGAAGCTTTCTTT. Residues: CASTLAANTEAFF.

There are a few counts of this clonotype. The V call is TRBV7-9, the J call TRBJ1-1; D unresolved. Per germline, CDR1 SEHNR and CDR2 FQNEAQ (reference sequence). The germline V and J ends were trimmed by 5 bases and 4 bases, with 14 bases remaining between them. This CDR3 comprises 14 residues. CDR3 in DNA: TGTGCCAGCAGCAAAGACGGGGTTCCCACTGAAGCTTTCTTT. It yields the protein CASSKDGVPTEAFF.

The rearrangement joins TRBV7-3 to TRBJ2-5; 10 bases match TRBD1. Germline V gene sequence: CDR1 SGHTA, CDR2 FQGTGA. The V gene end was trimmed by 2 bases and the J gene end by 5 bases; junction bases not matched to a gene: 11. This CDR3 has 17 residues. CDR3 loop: CASSLGPPGQGLETQYF. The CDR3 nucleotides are TGTGCCAGCAGCTTAGGCCCTCCGGGACAGGGGCTGGAGACCCAGTACTTC.

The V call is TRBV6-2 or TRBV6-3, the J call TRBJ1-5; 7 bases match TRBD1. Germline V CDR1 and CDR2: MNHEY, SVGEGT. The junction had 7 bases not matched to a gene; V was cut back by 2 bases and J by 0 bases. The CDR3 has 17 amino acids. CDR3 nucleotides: TGTGCCAGCAGTTACCAGGAGGGGGCTACTAGCAATCAGCCCCAGCATTTT. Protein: CASSYQEGATSNQPQHF.

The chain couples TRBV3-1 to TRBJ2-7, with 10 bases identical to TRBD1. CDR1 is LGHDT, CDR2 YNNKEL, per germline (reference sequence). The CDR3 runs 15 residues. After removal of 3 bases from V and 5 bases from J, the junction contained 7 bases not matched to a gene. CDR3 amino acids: CASSHRRDRGHEQYF. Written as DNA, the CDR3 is TGTGCCAGCAGCCACCGCCGGGACAGGGGTCACGAGCAGTACTTC.